This T cell receptor beta chain was sequenced during a study of early T cells in non-severe SARS-CoV-2 infection (dated by TCRdb to 2020 to 2023). For context, the study as a whole: Because TCR sequencing relied on bulk RNA taken from unsorted whole blood, pairing of alpha and beta chains was not possible.

Study-level results and caveats: Matching against VDJdb was skewed toward anti-spike CD8 responses, likely underestimated virus-specific expansions, and missed private and CD4 specificities.

The CDR3 has 14 amino acids, counting the end cysteine and phenylalanine. Kept here is only the CDR3 DNA, which spans 42 bases and is read in frame from base 1. V drops 1 base and J drops 9 bases, leaving 10 bases in between. CDR1 SEHNR and CDR2 FQNEAQ are derived from the germline V gene (reference sequence). This was a case-control study nested in a cohort of healthcare workers in London, UK, who had nasopharyngeal swab PCR tests and blood samples taken every week. Healthcare workers were recruited during the week of the UK lockdown, between 23 and 31 March 2020, and followed weekly for up to roughly 15 weeks. The sample holds a few counts of this clonotype. The antigen it recognizes is unknown. Per-base qualities were not stored, and no clone one base away is much larger. Libraries came from 5' RACE. Sequencing was carried out with a NextSeq 500. Unique molecular identifiers were attached to individual cDNA molecules in the TCR library protocol so that sequencing error and PCR bias could be corrected. Both TCR alpha and beta chains were sequenced, and tight co-correlation was observed between alpha and beta sequence abundances in each sample. In the authors' own workflow: V gene, J gene and CDR3 annotation of TCR sequences was performed with Decombinator V4. TCRs were defined as expanded if a significant change between any two time points was detected under a Poisson model with p below 0.0001. TCR abundances were normalised to the total number of TCRs sequenced per sample and expressed as counts per million. TRAV1-2 paired with TRAJ12, TRAJ20 or TRAJ33 defined MAIT TCRs, while TRAV10 paired with TRAJ18 defined iNKT TCRs. VDJdb, accessed on 1 November 2021, was searched for TCRs annotated for CMV, EBV and SARS-CoV-2, and TCRs annotated for more than one antigen were excluded. TCRdb itself trimmed the public reads at Q25 with fastp, ran MiXCR and retained productive beta chains. Each entry is one CDR3 protein sequence, shown with its most common DNA and genes. The V and J calls come from TCRdb's annotation, not from the publication. The sample records around 61,000 distinct CDR3 sequences, about 10% of which are singletons. The ten most abundant clones make up 6.5% of the sample.

The chain joins TRBV7-9 to TRBJ1-6, with a weak D call of TRBD1 (6 bases match). The source of this sequence is an adult who was a healthcare worker with PCR-confirmed SARS-CoV-2 infection or an uninfected control (not recorded which). Material: whole blood. CDR3 sequence: CASSLDGQSSPLHF. The nucleotide sequence is TGTGCCAGCAGCTTAGACGGACAGAGTTCACCCCTCCACTTT.